The clone carrying this T cell receptor beta chain was picked up a small number of times. The target antigen is unknown. The CDR3 has 12 residues. V was pared by 6 bases and J by 5 bases, with 11 bases between. These data belong to a study of response to subunit inactivated influenza vaccine. General study results and limits: The authors offered the suggestion that each seasonal influenza vaccination recruits few new T cells.

TCRdb itself ran the RT-PCR reads through MiXCR, one entry per CDR3 protein. In the table there are 800,000 to 1,000,000 distinct CDR3 sequences, roughly 20% of which are singletons. The receptor comes from a man in his fifties or sixties who received an inactivated influenza vaccine. Sequencing was performed on PBMCs from blood, taken more than 4 days after vaccination. The chain has TRBV12-3 or TRBV12-4 and TRBJ2-7; weak D call: TRBD1 (6 bases). The CDR3 DNA follows: TGTGCCAGCAGGGACAGCTACCACGAGCAGTACTTC. Translating gives CASRDSYHEQYF.